This record looks at one T cell receptor beta chain sequence and its context. The method was immunoSEQ multiplex PCR; TCRdb's version includes in-frame clones alone and lacks a portion of them. This table has around 2.1 million clones, approximately 94% appearing once. This record belongs to a study of shared clonotypes between healthy human individuals. Overall study: Per-donor plates numbered three CD4 naive, three CD4 memory, two CD8 naive and one CD8 memory.

Only CD45RO-negative cells positively selected for CCR7 counted as naive CD8 cells, so terminally differentiated effector memory CD45RA+ cells were excluded. The donors, healthy adults who were HIV-negative, had experienced no recent acute infections or vaccinations. The CDR3 runs to 16 residues. Deletions cut 2 bases from V and 9 bases from J, with 20 bases between. Germline V gives CDR1 MNHEY, CDR2 SMNVEV (reference sequence). This sequence was found in a man aged 18-30 years in good health. Some clones in this sample may be carry-over from other donors' samples. V is TRBV27 and J is TRBJ2-1; D not certain. The sequenced material came from naive CD8+ T cells from PBMCs. The CDR3 region has the DNA TGTGCCAGCAGTTTAAGGTTACCAGCTGGAATGGGTGAGCAGTTCTTC. Its translation: CASSLRLPAGMGEQFF.